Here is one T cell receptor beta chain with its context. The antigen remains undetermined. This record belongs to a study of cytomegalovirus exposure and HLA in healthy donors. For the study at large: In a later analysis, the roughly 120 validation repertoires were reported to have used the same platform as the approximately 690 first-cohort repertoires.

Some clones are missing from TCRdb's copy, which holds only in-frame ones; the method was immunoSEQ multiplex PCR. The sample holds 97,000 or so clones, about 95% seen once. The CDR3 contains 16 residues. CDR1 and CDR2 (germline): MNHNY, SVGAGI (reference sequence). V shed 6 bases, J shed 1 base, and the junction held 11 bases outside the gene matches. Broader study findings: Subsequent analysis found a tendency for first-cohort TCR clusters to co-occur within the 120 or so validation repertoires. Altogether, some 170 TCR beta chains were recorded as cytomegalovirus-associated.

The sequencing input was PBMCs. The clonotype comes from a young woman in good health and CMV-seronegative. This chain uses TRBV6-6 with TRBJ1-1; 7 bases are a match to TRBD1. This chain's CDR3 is CASSYRGPISNTEAFF. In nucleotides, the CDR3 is TGTGCCAGCAGCTACAGGGGTCCCATTTCGAACACTGAAGCTTTCTTT.